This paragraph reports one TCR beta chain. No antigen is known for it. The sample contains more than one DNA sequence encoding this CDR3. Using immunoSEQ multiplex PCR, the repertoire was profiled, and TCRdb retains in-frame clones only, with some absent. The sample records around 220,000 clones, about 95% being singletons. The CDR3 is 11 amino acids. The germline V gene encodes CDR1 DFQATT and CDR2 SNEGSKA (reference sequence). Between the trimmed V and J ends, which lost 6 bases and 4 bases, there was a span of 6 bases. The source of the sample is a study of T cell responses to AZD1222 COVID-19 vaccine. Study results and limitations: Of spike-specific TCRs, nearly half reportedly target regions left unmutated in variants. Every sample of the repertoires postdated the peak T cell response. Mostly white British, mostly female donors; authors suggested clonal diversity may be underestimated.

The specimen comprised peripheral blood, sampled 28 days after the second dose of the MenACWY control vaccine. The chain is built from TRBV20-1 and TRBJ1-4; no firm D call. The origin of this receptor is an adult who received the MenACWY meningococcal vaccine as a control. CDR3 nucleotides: TGCAGTGCGGGATTTAATGAAAAACTGTTTTTT. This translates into CSAGFNEKLFF.